Below are 10 T cell receptor beta chains sequenced from a single sample in a study of neurological immune-mediated disorders. TCRdb independently ran MiXCR on the 5' RACE reads; one entry per CDR3 protein. The sample lists some 47,000 distinct CDR3 sequences, more than 5% occurring once. The sample consisted of CD4+ T cells from blood. The source of these receptors is a woman in her thirties or forties in good health.

This clonotype occurred many times. This chain uses TRBV7-6 with TRBJ1-4; possible D gene TRBD1, 5 bases. The CDR3 is made up of 15 amino acids. V lost 2 bases and J 2 bases, leaving 9 bases between the germline ends. CDR1 and CDR2 (germline): SGHVS, FNYEAQ. DNA for the CDR3: TGTGCCAGCAGCTTATTGGCAGGGACTAATGAAAAACTGTTTTTT. Amino acid sequence: CASSLLAGTNEKLFF.

This clonotype was recorded many times. This chain uses TRBV10-3 with TRBJ2-7, with a possible D match to TRBD2 (5 bases). The length of the CDR3 is 11 residues. Deletions cut 6 bases from V and 6 bases from J, with 9 bases between. The germline CDR1 and CDR2 sequences are ENHRY and SYGVKD. In nucleotides, the CDR3 is TGTGCCATCAGCATCGGAGGCGAGCAGTACTTC. It translates to CAISIGGEQYF.

This clonotype was picked up many times. This chain links TRBV5-6 with TRBJ2-1; no reliable D call. This CDR3 is built from 13 residues. Germline assignment: CDR1 SGHDT and CDR2 YYEEEE. Trimming stripped 5 bases from V and 4 bases from J, with 10 bases between. This CDR3 is CASSPAGYNEQFF. The CDR3 DNA follows: TGTGCCAGCAGTCCGGCCGGGTACAATGAGCAGTTCTTC.

The chain recombines TRBV6-2 or TRBV6-3 with TRBJ1-5, with 8 bases that match TRBD1. With V trimmed by 4 bases and J by 5 bases, 7 bases remained unmatched. The germline V gene has CDR1 MNHEY and CDR2 SVGEGT. The CDR3 sequence is 15 residues long. The DNA for the CDR3 is TGTGCCAGCAGTTCCGGACAGGGAGACTATCAGCCCCAGCATTTT. It codes for CASSSGQGDYQPQHF.

Many counts were recorded for this clonotype. The chain has TRBV29-1 and TRBJ1-4; D possibly corresponds to TRBD1 (5 bases). Per the germline V gene, CDR1 is SQVTM and CDR2 is ANQGSEA. V was trimmed by 6 bases and J by 8 bases, leaving 13 bases between them. The CDR3 runs to 12 residues. The CDR3 spells CSVGGTGEKLFF. The CDR3 DNA reads as TGCAGCGTGGGGGGGACGGGCGAAAAACTGTTTTTT.

There are many counts of this clonotype. This chain joins TRBV28 and TRBJ2-5; a possible D gene is TRBD1 (7 bases). This CDR3 is 14 amino acids long. Trimming removed 3 bases at V and 5 bases at J, with 13 bases between. CDR1 and CDR2 from the germline V gene are MDHEN and SYDVKM. The CDR3 nucleotides are TGTGCCAGCAGTTTGCCAGGGGGGTCTGAGACCCAGTACTTC. Its protein is CASSLPGGSETQYF.

This clonotype was picked up many times. V gene TRBV5-1 combines with J gene TRBJ1-5; unclear D gene. Trimming left V 0 bases short and J 3 bases short, with 10 bases between. The CDR3 loop spans 15 amino acids. Germline CDR1 SGHRS, CDR2 YFSETQ. CDR3 DNA: TGCGCCAGCAGCTTGGCCGGTGCAGTCAATCAGCCCCAGCATTTT. As protein: CASSLAGAVNQPQHF.

This clonotype was seen many times. The V call is TRBV28, the J call TRBJ2-5; 9 bases line up with TRBD2. The length of the CDR3 is 14 residues. Germline V gene data show CDR1 as MDHEN and CDR2 as SYDVKM. The ends lost 1 base at V and 5 bases at J; junction bases unmatched: 2. The CDR3 DNA is TGTGCCAGCAGTTTATATGGACTAGCGGAGACCCAGTACTTC. Its translation: CASSLYGLAETQYF.

This clonotype was recorded at least ten times. In DNA, the CDR3 is TGTGCCAGCAGTTTAAACCCCCGACGGACGGGAGCGAATCAGCCCCAGCATTTT. Its translation: CASSLNPRRTGANQPQHF. The chain links TRBV28 to TRBJ1-5; D is ambiguous. V lost 2 bases to trimming and J lost 4 bases, with 21 bases between them. This CDR3 is 18 amino acids long. Germline V gene data show CDR1 as MDHEN and CDR2 as SYDVKM.

This clonotype occurred many times. This chain joins TRBV6-2 or TRBV6-3 and TRBJ2-2; D remains ambiguous. The germline CDR1 and CDR2 sequences are MNHEY and SVGEGT. Between the trimmed V and J ends, which lost 2 bases and 2 bases, there was a span of 9 bases. CDR3 length: 15 amino acids. CDR3 in amino acids: CASSYAQVNTGELFF. DNA of the CDR3: TGTGCCAGCAGTTACGCTCAGGTTAACACCGGGGAGCTGTTTTTT.